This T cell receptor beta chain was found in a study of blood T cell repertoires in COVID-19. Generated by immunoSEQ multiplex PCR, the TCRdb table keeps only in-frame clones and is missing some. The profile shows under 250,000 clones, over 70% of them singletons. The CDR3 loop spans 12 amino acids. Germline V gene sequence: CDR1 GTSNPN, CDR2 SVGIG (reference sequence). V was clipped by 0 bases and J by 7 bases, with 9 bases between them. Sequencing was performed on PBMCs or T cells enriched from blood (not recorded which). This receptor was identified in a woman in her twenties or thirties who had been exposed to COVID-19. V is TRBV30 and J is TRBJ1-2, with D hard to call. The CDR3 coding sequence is TGTGCCTGGAGTGTACGACTAGGTGGCTACACCTTC. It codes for CAWSVRLGGYTF.